This T cell receptor beta chain was sequenced in a study of blood T cell repertoires in COVID-19. Across the whole study: Nucleic acid was either cDNA or gDNA, and it came from T cells, B-cell-depleted T cells, or PBMCs.

Original handling: Amplification of reference gene primers was used by the study to estimate nucleated cell counts. Method: immunoSEQ multiplex PCR; TCRdb's copy keeps in-frame clones and lacks some. D and trimming were read from the DNA, whereas the V and J calls and clone size are those reported in that table. Of approximately 280,000 clones in the sample, 75% to 90% are singletons; the top ten hold approximately 13%. In germline, CDR1 is SGHTA, CDR2 FQGTGA. V was pared by 3 bases and J by 4 bases, with 10 bases between. The CDR3 runs to 13 residues. This sequence originates from a woman aged 55-69 years with acute or convalescent COVID-19. V gene TRBV7-3 combines with J gene TRBJ2-7; tentative D call: TRBD2 (5 bases). Sequencing was performed on peripheral blood. The CDR3 sequence: CASSFGLNYEQYF. Here the CDR3 DNA reads TGTGCCAGCAGCTTTGGACTGAATTACGAGCAGTACTTC.